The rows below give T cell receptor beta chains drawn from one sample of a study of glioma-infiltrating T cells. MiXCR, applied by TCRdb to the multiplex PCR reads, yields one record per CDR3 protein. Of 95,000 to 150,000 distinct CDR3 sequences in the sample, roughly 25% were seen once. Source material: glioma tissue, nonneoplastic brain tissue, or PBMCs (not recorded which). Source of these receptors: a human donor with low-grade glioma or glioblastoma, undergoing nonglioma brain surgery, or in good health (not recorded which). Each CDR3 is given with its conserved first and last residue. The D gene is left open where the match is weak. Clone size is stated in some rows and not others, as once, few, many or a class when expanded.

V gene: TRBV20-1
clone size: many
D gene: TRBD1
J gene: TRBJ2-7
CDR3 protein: CSARERDRDFNEQYF
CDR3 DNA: TGCAGTGCTAGAGAACGAGACAGGGATTTCAACGAGCAGTACTTC

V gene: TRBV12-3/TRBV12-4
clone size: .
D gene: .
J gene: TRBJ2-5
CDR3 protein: CASSGIEETQYF
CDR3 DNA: TGTGCCAGCAGCGGGATTGAGGAGACCCAGTACTTC

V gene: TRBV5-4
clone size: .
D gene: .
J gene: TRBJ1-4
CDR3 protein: CASSSSPNEKLFF
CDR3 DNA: TGTGCCAGCAGCTCGTCCCCAAATGAAAAACTGTTTTTT

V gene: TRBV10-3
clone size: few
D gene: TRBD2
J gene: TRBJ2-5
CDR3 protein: CAISPREGLQETQYF
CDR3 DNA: TGTGCCATCAGTCCCAGGGAGGGACTCCAAGAGACCCAGTACTTC

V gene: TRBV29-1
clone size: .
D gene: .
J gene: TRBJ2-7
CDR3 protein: CSVGRGASSTYEQYF
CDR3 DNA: TGCAGCGTTGGGAGAGGGGCCAGCAGCACCTACGAGCAGTACTTC

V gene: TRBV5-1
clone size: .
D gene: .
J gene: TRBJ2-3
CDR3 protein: CSSLGQGTTDTQYF
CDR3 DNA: TGCTCCAGCCTCGGGCAGGGGACTACAGATACGCAGTATTTT

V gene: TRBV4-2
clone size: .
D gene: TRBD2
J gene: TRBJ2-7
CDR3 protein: CASSQIKYRLAGGSGEQYF
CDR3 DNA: TGTGCCAGCAGCCAGATTAAATATAGACTAGCGGGAGGGTCTGGTGAGCAGTACTTC

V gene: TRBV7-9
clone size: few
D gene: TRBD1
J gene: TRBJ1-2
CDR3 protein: CASSPTGQGRLNYGYTF
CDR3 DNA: TGTGCCAGCAGCCCTACGGGACAGGGGCGACTCAACTATGGCTACACCTTC

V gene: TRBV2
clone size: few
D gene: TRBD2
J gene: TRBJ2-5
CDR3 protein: CASSESSGLAGGETQYF
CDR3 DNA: TGTGCCAGCAGTGAATCTTCGGGACTAGCGGGTGGGGAGACCCAGTACTTC

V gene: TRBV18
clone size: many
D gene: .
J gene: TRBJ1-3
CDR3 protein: CASSPGTTGNTIYF
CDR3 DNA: TGTGCCAGCTCACCCGGGACAACTGGAAACACCATATATTTT

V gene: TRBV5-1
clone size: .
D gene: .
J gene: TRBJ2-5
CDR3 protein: CASRDPQETQYF
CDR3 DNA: TGCGCCAGCAGGGACCCGCAAGAGACCCAGTACTTC

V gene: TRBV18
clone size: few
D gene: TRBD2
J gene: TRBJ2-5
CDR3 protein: CASSPLGGSQETQYF
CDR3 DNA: TGTGCCAGCTCACCACTTGGCGGGAGCCAAGAGACCCAGTACTTC

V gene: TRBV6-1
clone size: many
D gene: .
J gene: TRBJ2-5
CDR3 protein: CASTPDRDETQYF
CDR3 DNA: TGTGCCAGTACCCCCGACAGAGATGAGACCCAGTACTTC

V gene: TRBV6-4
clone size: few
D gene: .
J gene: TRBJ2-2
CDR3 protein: CASNDERDTGELFF
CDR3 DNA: TGTGCCAGCAATGACGAGCGAGACACCGGGGAGCTGTTTTTT